The next 20 T cell receptor beta chains were all read from a single sample in a study of T cell responses to AZD1222 COVID-19 vaccine. The table came from immunoSEQ multiplex PCR; TCRdb's copy has only in-frame clones and leaves some out. The top ten hold 1.5% to 2% of the sample, which has roughly 150,000 clones, 75% to 90% seen once. Specimen: peripheral blood, collected 28 days after the second AZD1222 dose. The receptors stem from an adult who received the AZD1222 COVID-19 vaccine.

V is TRBV30 and J is TRBJ2-1; 10 nucleotides agree with TRBD2. This CDR3 has 15 amino acids. Germline-derived CDR1 and CDR2 are GTSNPN and SVGIG (reference sequence). The trim removed 0 bases at V and 9 bases at J, leaving 8 bases unmatched. Here the CDR3 reads CAWSVRAGGPSEQFF. In DNA form, the CDR3 reads TGTGCCTGGAGTGTAAGAGCGGGAGGGCCCAGTGAGCAGTTCTTC.

This chain connects TRBV30 to TRBJ1-4; D gene uncertain. Germline V gives CDR1 GTSNPN, CDR2 SVGIG (reference sequence). The CDR3 is made up of 15 amino acids. V was pared by 3 bases and J by 7 bases, with 18 bases between. This CDR3 reads CAWRRNPASGEKLFF. The CDR3 DNA sequence: TGTGCCTGGAGGCGAAACCCGGCCTCTGGTGAAAAACTGTTTTTT.

The chain joins TRBV6-6 to TRBJ1-5, with 8 bases fitting TRBD1. V shed 6 bases, J shed 1 base, and the junction held 8 bases outside the gene matches. CDR1 is MNHNY, CDR2 SVGAGI, per germline (reference sequence). There are 16 residues in the CDR3. CDR3 in amino acids: CASRETGARSNQPQHF. DNA for the CDR3: TGTGCCAGCAGAGAGACAGGGGCGAGGAGCAATCAGCCCCAGCATTTT.

The chain joins TRBV11-3 to TRBJ2-5, with 8 bases lining up with TRBD1. CDR1 is SGHNT and CDR2 is YENEEA in the germline V gene. This CDR3 has 13 amino acids. The V segment lost 5 bases and the J segment 7 bases; nucleotides outside the gene matches: 6. For the CDR3, the DNA is TGTGCCAGCAGCCAGGACAGGGATCGGACCCAGTACTTC. Protein sequence: CASSQDRDRTQYF.

There are a few counts of this clone. The chain uses TRBV6-5 and TRBJ2-2, with 7 positions matching TRBD2. Germline V CDR1 and CDR2: MNHEY, SVGAGI. J lost 5 bases, V lost 8 bases, and 2 bases had no gene match. This CDR3 spans 12 amino acids. The CDR3 DNA reads as TGTGCCAGCGGGAGGGAAACCGGGGAGCTGTTTTTT. This codes for CASGRETGELFF.

This rearrangement joins TRBV11-1 to TRBJ2-1; TRBD1 aligns across 8 bases. V gave up 2 bases and J gave up 4 bases; unmatched junction bases: 7. Germline values: CDR1 SGHAT, CDR2 FQDESV (reference sequence). This CDR3 comprises 16 residues. The CDR3 DNA reads as TGTGCCAGCAGCTTACCCGGGACAGGACAATACAATGAGCAGTTCTTC. This encodes CASSLPGTGQYNEQFF.

The CDR3 here is CASSPFVAVAYSNQPQHF. The CDR3 coding sequence is TGTGCCAGCAGCCCTTTCGTGGCGGTAGCTTATAGCAATCAGCCCCAGCATTTT. The chain employs TRBV7-6 and TRBJ1-5, with D hard to call. V was cut by 5 bases and J by 0 bases, with 20 bases left in between. Germline CDR1 and CDR2: SGHVS and FNYEAQ. This CDR3 has 18 residues.

CDR3 loop: CASSLPLGSPLHF. The CDR3 DNA reads TGTGCCAGCAGTTTACCTTTAGGGTCACCCCTCCACTTT. The chain links TRBV28 to TRBJ1-6; D remains ambiguous. The CDR3 runs to 13 residues. Trimming removed 2 bases from V and 10 bases from J, with 9 bases in between. Germline-derived CDR1 and CDR2 are MDHEN and SYDVKM.

For the CDR3, the DNA is TGTGCCAGTTTAGCGGGAGGAGGACCGGGGGAGACCCAGTACTTC. The encoded protein is CASLAGGGPGETQYF. The V call is TRBV19, the J call TRBJ2-5; 10 bases map to TRBD2. Unmatched junction bases numbered 11, after V lost 8 bases and J lost 5 bases. The CDR3 has 15 amino acids. The V gene's germline CDR1 is LNHDA and CDR2 SQIVND (reference sequence).

The genes are TRBV3-1 (or the pseudogene TRBV3-2) and TRBJ2-1; 8 bases fit TRBD1. This CDR3 comprises 15 residues. The germline gives CDR1 LGHDT, CDR2 YNNKEL (reference sequence). V was clipped by 0 bases and J by 2 bases; unmatched bases: 0. The CDR3 sequence is CASSQDRGPYNEQFF. For the CDR3, the DNA is TGTGCCAGCAGCCAAGACAGGGGGCCCTACAATGAGCAGTTCTTC.

The V and J genes are TRBV7-2 and TRBJ2-7; 14 bases map to TRBD2. V shed 4 bases and J 4 bases; nucleotides not matched to a gene: 3. The CDR3 has 15 amino acids. Germline V lookup: CDR1 SGHTA, CDR2 FQGNSA. CDR3 coding DNA: TGTGCCAGCAGCTACCGACTAGCGGGAGGGTACGAGCAGTACTTC. This sequence encodes CASSYRLAGGYEQYF.

The chain combines TRBV25-1 with TRBJ2-2; maybe TRBD1 (5 bases). V lost 1 base, J lost 4 bases, and 13 bases lay in between. Germline assignment: CDR1 MGHDK and CDR2 SYGVNS. The CDR3 runs 16 residues. CDR3 amino acids: CASSESRWGLTGELFF. The DNA for the CDR3 is TGTGCCAGCAGTGAATCCCGGTGGGGCCTCACCGGGGAGCTGTTTTTT. Complete variable domain (other parts from reference TRBV25-1 and TRBJ2-2): EADIYQTPRYLVIGTGKKITLECSQTMGHDKMYWYQQDPGMELHLIHYSYGVNSTEKGDLSSESTVSRIRTEHFPLTLESARPSHTSQYLCASSESRWGLTGELFFGEGSRLTVL.

This clone showed up just a few times. The gene calls are TRBV6-4 and TRBJ2-3; D is unresolved. CDR1 and CDR2 from the germline V gene are MRHNA and SNTAGT. V gave up 3 bases and J gave up 2 bases, with 9 bases separating them. This CDR3 region has 14 residues. CDR3 amino acids: CASSEGADTDTQYF. The CDR3 DNA sequence: TGTGCCAGCAGTGAGGGCGCCGACACAGATACGCAGTATTTT.

V usage is TRBV4-3 and J usage is TRBJ1-3; D is possibly TRBD1 (5 bases). Trimming left V 1 base short and J 4 bases short, with 17 bases between. CDR3 length: 17 amino acids. Germline loops: CDR1 LGHNA, CDR2 YSLEER. For the CDR3, the DNA is TGCGCCAGCAGCCAAGTTGGGGGACTCGGCTTCGGAAACACCATATATTTT. The encoded protein is CASSQVGGLGFGNTIYF.

V usage is TRBV29-1 and J usage is TRBJ2-7, with 10 bases fitting TRBD1. The CDR3 extends over 17 amino acids. Germline CDR1 SQVTM, CDR2 ANQGSEA. V was clipped by 5 bases and J by 1 base; unmatched bases: 14. DNA for the CDR3: TGCAGCGTTTCAACCACCCTAAGGACAGGGGGGTCCTACGAGCAGTACTTC. Residues: CSVSTTLRTGGSYEQYF.

The chain joins TRBV5-1 to TRBJ1-2; TRBD1 is a possible D gene (5 bases). This CDR3 is 13 amino acids long. The V and J ends lost 1 base and 8 bases respectively, with 12 bases between them. The germline CDR1 and CDR2 sequences are SGHRS and YFSETQ. CDR3 nucleotide sequence: TGCGCCAGCAGCTTGCTCCGGGGCGAAGGCTACACCTTC. It is translated as CASSLLRGEGYTF.

The DNA for the CDR3 is TGTGCCAGTAAATCAACAAGCTCATTAGGGGCCAACACTGAAGCTTTCTTT. Translated: CASKSTSSLGANTEAFF. The genes are TRBV19 and TRBJ1-1; a weak D match, TRBD1 (5 bases). Trimming stripped 7 bases from V and 2 bases from J, with 23 bases between. The CDR3 totals 17 residues. Germline V gene sequence: CDR1 LNHDA, CDR2 SQIVND (reference sequence).

The chain carries TRBV7-3 and TRBJ2-7; D tentatively reads TRBD1 or TRBD2 (5 bases each). The CDR3 loop spans 14 amino acids. Germline-derived CDR1 and CDR2 are SGHTA and FQGTGA. V lost 5 bases and J lost 3, with 14 bases in between. The chain's CDR3 is CASSEPGPCYEQYV. For the CDR3, the DNA is TGTGCCAGCAGCGAACCGGGACCCTGCTACGAGCAGTACGTC.

The chain is built from TRBV7-9 and TRBJ1-1, with D hard to call. Trimming left V 2 bases short and J 1 base short, with 5 bases between. The CDR3 runs to 13 residues. Germline values: CDR1 SEHNR, CDR2 FQNEAQ (reference sequence). The chain's CDR3 is CASSLQRNTEAFF. CDR3 sequence (DNA): TGTGCCAGCAGCTTACAGAGGAACACTGAAGCTTTCTTT.

This chain joins TRBV11-3 and TRBJ1-1, with D possibly matching TRBD1 (5 bases). Germline values: CDR1 SGHNT, CDR2 YENEEA. Between the trimmed V and J ends, which lost 6 bases and 2 bases, there was a span of 13 bases. This CDR3 comprises 14 residues. CDR3 amino acids: CASSIGRGNTEAFF. CDR3 DNA: TGTGCCAGCAGTATCGGGAGGGGAAACACTGAAGCTTTCTTT.